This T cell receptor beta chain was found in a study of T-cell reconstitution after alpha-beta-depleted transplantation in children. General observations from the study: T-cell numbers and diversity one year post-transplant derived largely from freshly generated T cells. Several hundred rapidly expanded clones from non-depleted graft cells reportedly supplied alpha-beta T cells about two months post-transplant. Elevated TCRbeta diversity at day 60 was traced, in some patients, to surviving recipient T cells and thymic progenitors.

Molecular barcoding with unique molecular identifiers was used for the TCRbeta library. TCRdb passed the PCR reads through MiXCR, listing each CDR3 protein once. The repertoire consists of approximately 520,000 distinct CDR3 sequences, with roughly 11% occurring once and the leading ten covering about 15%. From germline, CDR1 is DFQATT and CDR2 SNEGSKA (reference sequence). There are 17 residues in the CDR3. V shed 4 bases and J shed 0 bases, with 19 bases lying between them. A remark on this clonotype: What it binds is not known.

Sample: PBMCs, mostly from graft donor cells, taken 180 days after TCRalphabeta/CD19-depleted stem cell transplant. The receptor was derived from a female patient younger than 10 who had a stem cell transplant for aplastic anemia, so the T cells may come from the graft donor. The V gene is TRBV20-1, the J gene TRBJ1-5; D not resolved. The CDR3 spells CSATAPLQFDSNQPQHF. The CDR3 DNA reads TGCAGTGCTACGGCCCCCCTACAGTTCGATAGCAATCAGCCCCAGCATTTT.